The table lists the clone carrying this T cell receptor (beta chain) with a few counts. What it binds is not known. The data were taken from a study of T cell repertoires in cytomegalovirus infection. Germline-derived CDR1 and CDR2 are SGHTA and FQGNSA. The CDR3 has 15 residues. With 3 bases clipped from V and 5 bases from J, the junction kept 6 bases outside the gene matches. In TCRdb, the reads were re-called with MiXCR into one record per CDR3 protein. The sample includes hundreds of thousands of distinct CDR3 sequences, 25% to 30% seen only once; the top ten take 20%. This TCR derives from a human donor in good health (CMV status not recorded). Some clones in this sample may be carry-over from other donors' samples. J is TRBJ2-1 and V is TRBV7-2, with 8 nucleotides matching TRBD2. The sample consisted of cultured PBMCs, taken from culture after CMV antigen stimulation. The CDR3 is CASSFARGVHNEQFF. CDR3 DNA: TGTGCCAGCAGCTTTGCGCGGGGGGTTCACAATGAGCAGTTCTTC.